Listed below are T cell receptor beta chains from one sample, sequenced in a study of blood T cell repertoires in COVID-19. The data were produced by immunoSEQ multiplex PCR, yet TCRdb's version contains in-frame clones alone and is incomplete. The sample records about 210,000 clones, 80% being singletons. What was sequenced was PBMCs or T cells enriched from blood (not recorded which). The receptors derive from a young man with acute COVID-19. CDR3s include the opening cysteine and the closing phenylalanine or tryptophan. A D gene is named only where the DNA matches it firmly. Clone sizes are given selectively: once, few, many, or a class where the clone is expanded.

D gene,clone size,J gene,V gene,CDR3 length,CDR3 DNA,CDR3 protein
NA,NA,TRBJ1-3,TRBV6-5,15,TGTGCCAGCGGACTGTCCCCGCCGATGGGAAACACCATATATTTT,CASGLSPPMGNTIYF
TRBD1,NA,TRBJ2-6,TRBV3-1/TRBV3-2,18,TGTGCCAGCAGCCGACCGGAGACAGGGGGCTCCGGGGCCAACGTCCTGACTTTC,CASSRPETGGSGANVLTF
NA,NA,TRBJ1-5,TRBV15,15,TGTGCCACCAGCAGAGAACAGGGATTTAATCAGCCCCAGCATTTT,CATSREQGFNQPQHF
NA,NA,TRBJ2-5,TRBV10-3,13,TGTGCCGCCGGGGCGGGGCTCCAAGAGACCCAGTACTTC,CAAGAGLQETQYF
TRBD1,once,TRBJ1-2,TRBV14,15,TGTGCCAGCAGCCAATTACAGGGGCCTGGGTATGGCTACACCTTC,CASSQLQGPGYGYTF
NA,NA,TRBJ1-6,TRBV27,12,TGTGCCAGCAGGGGACTGGGATCACCCCTCCACTTT,CASRGLGSPLHF
NA,NA,TRBJ1-1,TRBV24-1,13,TGTGCCACCAAAGGCCCGGCAGGGACTGAAGCTTTCTTT,CATKGPAGTEAFF
NA,NA,TRBJ1-3,TRBV6-1,14,TGTGCCAGCAGTGAGCGGCTCTCTGGAAACACCATATATTTT,CASSERLSGNTIYF
NA,NA,TRBJ2-3,TRBV5-1,13,TGCGCCAGCAAACAGGTTACTACAGATACGCAGTATTTT,CASKQVTTDTQYF
TRBD1,NA,TRBJ1-2,TRBV9,14,TGTGCCAGCAGCGCCTGGGACAGCAACTATGGCTACACCTTC,CASSAWDSNYGYTF
NA,NA,TRBJ1-5,TRBV6-1,14,TGTGCCAGCAGTGAATGGGCCAGTAATCAGCCCCAGCATTTT,CASSEWASNQPQHF
NA,few,TRBJ1-5,TRBV5-1,16,TGCGCCAGCAGCTGGGGAGGCTCTAGCGGCAATCAGCCCCAGCATTTT,CASSWGGSSGNQPQHF
TRBD2,NA,TRBJ2-5,TRBV5-4,15,TGTGCCAGCAGCCCCGGGCGGGAGTCCAAAGAGACCCAGTACTTC,CASSPGRESKETQYF
TRBD1,NA,TRBJ2-5,TRBV24-1,15,TGTGCCACCAGTGATTTGGACAGGGCGGCAGAGACCCAGTACTTC,CATSDLDRAAETQYF
NA,NA,TRBJ1-2,TRBV9,12,TGTGCCAGCAGCCCCCGGGTAGAGGACTACACCTTC,CASSPRVEDYTF
NA,NA,TRBJ1-1,TRBV6-5,13,TGTGCCAGCAGTTATCAGGGGAACACTGAAGCTTTCTTT,CASSYQGNTEAFF
NA,NA,TRBJ2-1,TRBV2,16,TGTGCCAGCAGTGCGGACAGTTTGAGCTCCTACAATGAGCAGTTCTTC,CASSADSLSSYNEQFF
TRBD1,few,TRBJ1-4,TRBV18,16,TGTGCCAGCTCACCCGGGACAGTCTCCAAGGCAGAAAAACTGTTTTTT,CASSPGTVSKAEKLFF
TRBD1,NA,TRBJ1-1,TRBV7-2,15,TGTGCCAGCAGCCCGCGACAGGGGGGGAGCACTGAAGCTTTCTTT,CASSPRQGGSTEAFF
NA,NA,TRBJ1-2,TRBV2,11,TGTGCCAGCCAGGGGAGAGGAAGTTACACCTTC,CASQGRGSYTF
TRBD1,once,TRBJ1-1,TRBV6-6,17,TGTGCCAGCAGTCTCACAGGGGAGAGTCTCATGAACACTGAAGCTTTCTTT,CASSLTGESLMNTEAFF
NA,NA,TRBJ2-6,TRBV28,18,TGTGCCAGCAGTCCCCGACGGGGGGCGGTATCTGGGGCCAACGTCCTGACTTTC,CASSPRRGAVSGANVLTF
NA,NA,TRBJ1-1,TRBV30,15,TGTGCCTGGATAAAGGGGACACCCATGAACACTGAAGCTTTCTTT,CAWIKGTPMNTEAFF
TRBD2,NA,TRBJ2-7,TRBV14,14,TGTGCCAGCAGTAGGCGGGGGGGCTCCTACGAGCAGTACTTC,CASSRRGGSYEQYF
NA,NA,TRBJ1-2,TRBV28,12,TGTGCCAGCAGCCGGGACATCCATGGCTACACCTTC,CASSRDIHGYTF
NA,NA,TRBJ2-1,TRBV3-1/TRBV3-2,15,TGTGCCAGCAGCCAAGATCCAGGGGCTGACAATGAGCAGTTCTTC,CASSQDPGADNEQFF
NA,NA,TRBJ1-4,TRBV7-7,15,TGTGCCAGCAGCTTAGCAGGCAGGGTCAATGAAAAACTGTTTTTT,CASSLAGRVNEKLFF
NA,few,TRBJ1-1,TRBV6-5,11,TGTGCCAGCAGGCGGGGGGCTGAAGCTTTCTTT,CASRRGAEAFF
NA,NA,TRBJ2-1,TRBV5-1,14,TGCGCCAGCAGCTTGCAGGGGTATGCCAATGAGCAGTTCTTC,CASSLQGYANEQFF
NA,NA,TRBJ2-3,TRBV2,15,TGTGCCAGCAGAACCTCCGGGAGTGCTAGGGATACGCAGTATTTT,CASRTSGSARDTQYF
NA,NA,TRBJ1-1,TRBV25-1,14,TGTGCCAGCACAGGTACCTTCGGGAACACTGAAGCTTTCTTT,CASTGTFGNTEAFF
TRBD1,NA,TRBJ1-5,TRBV19,15,TGTGCCAGTAGGGCCGGGACAGGGTCAAATCAGCCCCAGCATTTT,CASRAGTGSNQPQHF
TRBD2,NA,TRBJ2-5,TRBV5-4,16,TGTGCCAGCAGCCCTCGGGCGGGGGGCTACCAAGAGACCCAGTACTTC,CASSPRAGGYQETQYF
NA,NA,TRBJ1-2,TRBV27,13,TGTGCCAGCAGTTATGGGGCTAGTGCCGGCTACACCTTC,CASSYGASAGYTF
NA,NA,TRBJ2-7,TRBV2,14,TGTGCCAGCAGTGACACAGGTCCCCTTTACGAGCAGTACTTC,CASSDTGPLYEQYF
TRBD1,many,TRBJ1-1,TRBV18,13,TGTGCCAGCTCCCGACAGGGAAACACTGAAGCTTTCTTT,CASSRQGNTEAFF
NA,NA,TRBJ1-1,TRBV30,12,TGTGCCACTGACAGGAGGCACACTGAAGCTTTCTTT,CATDRRHTEAFF
NA,NA,TRBJ1-2,TRBV6-1,13,TGTGCCAGCAGTGAAAAGGGGGGGACGGGCTACACCTTC,CASSEKGGTGYTF
NA,NA,TRBJ2-1,TRBV27,15,TGTGCCAGCAGTCCCCGGGGGACCTCCTACAATGAGCAGTTCTTC,CASSPRGTSYNEQFF
NA,NA,TRBJ2-7,TRBV9,14,TGTGCCAGCAGCGTCGGGACACAACCTTACGAGCAGTACTTC,CASSVGTQPYEQYF
NA,few,TRBJ2-7,TRBV28,12,TGTGCCAGCAGTTTGCCTACAGATCCCCAGTACTTC,CASSLPTDPQYF
TRBD1,NA,TRBJ1-1,TRBV7-9,13,TGTGCCAGCAGTCCGGAAGGACCAGGGGGAGCTTTCTTT,CASSPEGPGGAFF
TRBD1,NA,TRBJ1-2,TRBV6-5,16,TGTGCCAGCAGTTACTCAGGACAGGGGGCGAGGTATGGCTACACCTTC,CASSYSGQGARYGYTF
TRBD1,NA,TRBJ1-5,TRBV6-6,15,TGTGCCAGCAGTTATACAGGGGGCGGCAATCAGCCCCAGCATTTT,CASSYTGGGNQPQHF
NA,NA,TRBJ1-2,TRBV6-5,13,TGTGCCAGCCAGGCAATTATTAACTATGGCTACACCTTC,CASQAIINYGYTF
NA,NA,TRBJ2-7,TRBV7-9,13,TGTGCCAGCAGGAGCCAGGGTGTCAACGAGCAGTACTTC,CASRSQGVNEQYF
NA,few,TRBJ1-6,TRBV12-3/TRBV12-4,12,TGTGCCAGCAGCCGTCCTTATTCACCCCTCCACTTT,CASSRPYSPLHF
NA,NA,TRBJ2-1,TRBV4-1,20,TGCGCCAGCAGCCAAGATGTTATAGGGGCCACTAGCCTAACCTACAATGAGCAGTTCTTC,CASSQDVIGATSLTYNEQFF
NA,few,TRBJ1-1,TRBV7-2,13,TGTGCCAGCAGCATTGAGGGGAACACTGAAGCTTTCTTT,CASSIEGNTEAFF